Listed below are T cell receptor beta chains from one sample, sequenced in a study of cytomegalovirus exposure and HLA in healthy donors. The table came from immunoSEQ multiplex PCR; TCRdb's copy has only in-frame clones and leaves some out. The data contain 200,000 to 300,000 clones, approximately 85% of them singletons. The material sequenced was PBMCs. Receptors were obtained from a woman aged 40 to 49 in good health and CMV-seropositive. CDR3s include the opening cysteine and the closing phenylalanine or tryptophan. The D gene is left open where the match is weak. Where a row states a size, it is once, few, many or the class of an expanded clone; other rows omit it.

- | TRBJ2-7 | TRBD2 | TRBV30 | 16 | CAWSRRLAGISYEQYF | TGTGCCTGGAGCCGTCGACTAGCGGGAATTTCCTACGAGCAGTACTTC
once | TRBJ2-1 | - | TRBV9 | 14 | CASSPRFPGDEQFF | TGTGCCAGCAGCCCCCGATTCCCCGGGGATGAGCAGTTCTTC
- | TRBJ2-1 | - | TRBV28 | 15 | CASSLSGGQYNEQFF | TGTGCCAGCAGTTTAAGCGGAGGGCAGTACAATGAGCAGTTCTTC
- | TRBJ1-3 | TRBD1 | TRBV5-4 | 18 | CASSFNRGAGTSGNTIYF | TGTGCCAGCAGTTTCAACAGGGGGGCAGGCACGTCTGGAAACACCATATATTTT
- | TRBJ2-7 | TRBD2 | TRBV19 | 15 | CASSPRRAGVGEQYF | TGTGCCAGTAGTCCCCGCCGAGCGGGAGTCGGGGAGCAGTACTTC
- | TRBJ1-2 | - | TRBV6-1 | 15 | CASSEPGTANYGYTF | TGTGCCAGCAGTGAGCCGGGAACCGCTAACTATGGCTACACCTTC
- | TRBJ2-1 | TRBD2 | TRBV11-3 | 16 | CASSFFRLAGGNEQFF | TGTGCCAGCAGCTTTTTTAGGCTAGCGGGGGGAAATGAGCAGTTCTTC
- | TRBJ2-2 | TRBD2 | TRBV6-5 | 16 | CASSYRLAANTGELFF | TGTGCCAGCAGTTACCGGCTAGCGGCGAACACCGGGGAGCTGTTTTTT
- | TRBJ1-2 | TRBD1 | TRBV9 | 14 | CASSAGQGGYGYTF | TGTGCCAGCAGCGCCGGACAGGGAGGGTATGGCTACACCTTC
- | TRBJ2-3 | - | TRBV9 | 15 | CASSVAGPDTDTQYF | TGTGCCAGCAGCGTAGCAGGGCCCGACACAGATACGCAGTATTTT
- | TRBJ2-1 | - | TRBV6-5 | 16 | CASSYFMVRMIHEQFF | TGTGCCAGCAGTTACTTTATGGTGAGAATGATCCATGAGCAGTTCTTC
- | TRBJ2-6 | - | TRBV7-3 | 21 | CASSLIPGVAGLSSGANVLTF | TGTGCCAGCAGCTTAATCCCCGGAGTCGCGGGACTGAGCTCTGGGGCCAACGTCCTGACTTTC
- | TRBJ1-4 | - | TRBV28 | 12 | CASRQGTEKLFF | TGTGCCAGCAGGCAGGGTACCGAAAAACTGTTTTTT
- | TRBJ2-3 | TRBD2 | TRBV2 | 18 | CASSDGLAGGASTDTQYF | TGTGCCAGCAGTGATGGGCTAGCGGGAGGTGCTAGCACAGATACGCAGTATTTT
- | TRBJ2-3 | - | TRBV28 | 11 | CASSNTDTQYF | TGTGCCAGCAGCAACACAGATACGCAGTATTTT
- | TRBJ2-5 | - | TRBV6-4 | 15 | CASSDSIAGPETQYF | TGTGCCAGCAGTGACTCGATAGCAGGGCCCGAGACCCAGTACTTC
- | TRBJ1-2 | - | TRBV2 | 15 | CASSETPGGMGGYTF | TGTGCCAGCAGTGAGACCCCTGGGGGGATGGGCGGCTACACCTTC
- | TRBJ1-5 | TRBD1 | TRBV6-4 | 14 | CASSLTGFNQPQHF | TGTGCCAGCAGTTTGACAGGGTTCAATCAGCCCCAGCATTTT
- | TRBJ2-7 | - | TRBV2 | 14 | CASSVERSRGEQYF | TGTGCCAGCAGTGTGGAGAGGTCCCGGGGCGAGCAGTACTTC
- | TRBJ2-2 | TRBD2 | TRBV5-6 | 16 | CASSSNWRESSGELFF | TGTGCCAGCAGCTCGAATTGGCGGGAGAGTTCCGGGGAGCTGTTTTTT
- | TRBJ2-7 | - | TRBV6-1 | 15 | CASSRRGQGIYEQYF | TGTGCCAGCAGTAGGAGGGGGCAGGGTATCTACGAGCAGTACTTC
- | TRBJ1-2 | - | TRBV5-6 | 12 | CASSFSDYGYTF | TGTGCCAGCAGCTTTTCGGACTATGGCTACACCTTC
- | TRBJ1-2 | TRBD1 | TRBV10-2 | 13 | CASSEWTGVGYTF | TGCGCCAGCAGTGAGTGGACAGGGGTCGGCTACACCTTC
few | TRBJ2-2 | TRBD2 | TRBV7-3 | 14 | CASRPGLATGELFF | TGTGCCAGCCGACCGGGACTAGCCACCGGGGAGCTGTTTTTT
- | TRBJ1-1 | TRBD1 | TRBV5-4 | 17 | CASSLPGQGRWNTEAFF | TGTGCCAGCAGTCTCCCGGGACAGGGAAGGTGGAACACTGAAGCTTTCTTT
- | TRBJ2-5 | TRBD1 | TRBV5-1 | 15 | CASSLGTGAGETQYF | TGCGCCAGCAGCTTGGGGACAGGAGCCGGGGAGACCCAGTACTTC
- | TRBJ1-4 | TRBD1 | TRBV30 | 13 | CAFSGGFNEKLFF | TGTGCCTTTTCAGGGGGCTTTAATGAAAAACTGTTTTTT
- | TRBJ1-1 | - | TRBV28 | 14 | CASNTPRVFTEAFF | TGTGCCAGCAACACACCCAGGGTCTTCACTGAAGCTTTCTTT
- | TRBJ1-1 | - | TRBV7-6 | 13 | CASSLAGAAEAFF | TGTGCCAGCAGCTTAGCCGGAGCGGCCGAAGCTTTCTTT
- | TRBJ2-7 | TRBD2 | TRBV7-2 | 15 | CASRVPGLEFGEQYF | TGTGCCAGCAGGGTTCCGGGACTAGAGTTTGGCGAGCAGTACTTC
- | TRBJ2-5 | - | TRBV30 | 15 | CAWSLIAEGQETQYF | TGTGCCTGGTCCCTTATAGCGGAAGGCCAAGAGACCCAGTACTTC
- | TRBJ2-3 | TRBD2 | TRBV7-2 | 15 | CASSQGLAGPDTQYF | TGTGCCAGCAGCCAGGGACTAGCGGGACCAGATACGCAGTATTTT
- | TRBJ2-7 | TRBD2 | TRBV7-9 | 16 | CASTKKTGGTTYEQYF | TGTGCCAGCACCAAAAAAACGGGGGGGACTACCTACGAGCAGTACTTC
- | TRBJ1-2 | TRBD1 | TRBV28 | 13 | CASRTGVGYGYTF | TGTGCCAGCAGGACAGGGGTAGGCTATGGCTACACCTTC
- | TRBJ2-7 | TRBD2 | TRBV5-1 | 15 | CASSKEAGGSGEQYF | TGCGCCAGCAGCAAAGAAGCGGGAGGATCCGGCGAGCAGTACTTC
- | TRBJ1-5 | - | TRBV11-3 | 16 | CASSPLLGALFQPQHF | TGTGCCAGCAGCCCCCTGTTAGGGGCTCTATTTCAGCCCCAGCATTTT
- | TRBJ2-1 | TRBD1 | TRBV5-1 | 18 | CASSHYLPDRGRGNEQFF | TGCGCCAGCAGCCACTATCTTCCGGACAGGGGGCGCGGCAATGAGCAGTTCTTC
- | TRBJ2-2 | - | TRBV28 | 15 | CASSTPSTNTGELFF | TGTGCCAGCAGTACCCCAAGCACCAACACCGGGGAGCTGTTTTTT
once | TRBJ2-1 | - | TRBV5-1 | 15 | CASSLVPGAYNEQFF | TGCGCCAGCAGCTTGGTCCCGGGGGCCTACAATGAGCAGTTCTTC
- | TRBJ2-4 | - | TRBV28 | 15 | CASTLAGQAKNIQYF | TGTGCCAGCACCTTGGCGGGGCAAGCCAAAAACATTCAGTACTTC
- | TRBJ2-5 | - | TRBV10-3 | 14 | CAISETGTQETQYF | TGTGCCATCAGTGAGACAGGGACCCAAGAGACCCAGTACTTC
- | TRBJ2-2 | - | TRBV28 | 16 | CASSLYPRVGVGELFF | TGTGCCAGCAGTTTATATCCGAGGGTTGGGGTCGGGGAGCTGTTTTTT
- | TRBJ2-6 | - | TRBV25-1 | 18 | CASSELGGQRAGANVLTF | TGTGCCAGCAGTGAATTGGGGGGACAGCGGGCTGGGGCCAACGTCCTGACTTTC
- | TRBJ2-7 | TRBD2 | TRBV30 | 14 | CAWSRASGLYEQYF | TGTGCCTGGAGTCGGGCTAGCGGACTATACGAGCAGTACTTC
- | TRBJ1-2 | TRBD1 | TRBV28 | 15 | CASSLDPGQSYGYTF | TGTGCCAGCAGTCTGGATCCGGGACAGTCCTATGGCTACACCTTC
- | TRBJ2-7 | TRBD2 | TRBV11-2 | 17 | CASSLSEPTSGSYEQYF | TGTGCCAGCAGCTTATCTGAGCCGACTAGCGGGAGCTACGAGCAGTACTTC
few | TRBJ1-1 | - | TRBV9 | 15 | CASSPDGTLNTEAFF | TGTGCCAGCAGCCCAGACGGGACATTGAACACTGAAGCTTTCTTT
- | TRBJ2-1 | TRBD1 | TRBV6-5 | 14 | CASSQGAPYNEQFF | TGTGCCAGCAGTCAGGGGGCTCCCTACAATGAGCAGTTCTTC
- | TRBJ2-5 | - | TRBV30 | 11 | CAWTGVETQYF | TGTGCCTGGACAGGGGTAGAGACCCAGTACTTC
- | TRBJ2-7 | - | TRBV7-2 | 13 | CASSSDYSYEQYF | TGTGCCAGCAGCTCGGACTACTCCTACGAGCAGTACTTC
few | TRBJ2-2 | - | TRBV5-4 | 18 | CASSQNVILTKNTGELFF | TGTGCCAGCAGCCAAAATGTTATATTAACTAAAAACACCGGGGAGCTGTTTTTT
- | TRBJ1-3 | - | TRBV30 | 13 | CAWTSNRRNTIYF | TGTGCCTGGACTTCGAACAGAAGAAACACCATATATTTT
- | TRBJ1-1 | - | TRBV4-1 | 13 | CASSQDTNTEAFF | TGCGCCAGCAGCCAAGACACAAACACTGAAGCTTTCTTT
- | TRBJ2-7 | TRBD1 | TRBV6-5 | 13 | CASSYRDSYEQYF | TGTGCCAGCAGTTACAGGGACAGCTACGAGCAGTACTTC